These 2 T cell receptor beta chains came from one sample sequenced in a study of T cell repertoires in cytomegalovirus infection (dated by TCRdb to between 2018 and 2020). Taken with the paper, the label for treatment or condition translates to: in vitro stimulation with specific CMV peptide epitopes to enrich CMV-specific T cells. Sequencing took place on an Illumina HiSeq 1500. The public reads were run again by TCRdb, first through fastp at Q25 and then through MiXCR, and only productive beta chains were kept. Rows with a matching CDR3 protein are joined into one entry that keeps the most common DNA and genes. The sample records approximately 730,000 distinct CDR3 sequences, around a third of which are singletons. 15% to 20% of the sample is held by the ten biggest clonotypes. Their antigen targets remain unknown. The source material was cultured PBMCs, sampled from culture after CMV antigen stimulation. These receptors originate from a human donor in good health (CMV status not recorded). Some clones in this sample may be carry-over from other donors' samples.

DNA of the CDR3: TGCGCCAGCTCGTCCGGGACGGAAGGCAATGAGCAGTTCTTC. This encodes CASSSGTEGNEQFF. The chain links TRBV5-1 to TRBJ2-1; TRBD1 or TRBD2 may be the D gene (5 bases each). Trimming removed 7 bases from V and 6 bases from J, with 17 bases in between. The CDR3 loop spans 14 amino acids. Germline lookup yields CDR1 SGHRS and CDR2 YFSETQ.

This clonotype has just a few counts. The chain recombines TRBV4-2 with TRBJ1-2, with TRBD1 as a possible D gene (6 bases). The germline V and J ends were trimmed by 4 bases and 8 bases, with 26 bases remaining between them. This CDR3 region has 17 residues. Germline V gene sequence: CDR1 LGHNA, CDR2 YNFKEQ. The CDR3 here is CASSLINSGQSGKGYTF. The CDR3 DNA reads as TGTGCCAGCAGCCTTATCAATTCGGGACAATCAGGAAAAGGCTACACCTTC.